These 30 T cell receptor beta chains came from one sample sequenced in a study of shared clonotypes between healthy human individuals. The table came from immunoSEQ multiplex PCR; TCRdb's copy has only in-frame clones and leaves some out. The sample lists approximately 2,000,000 clones, roughly 92% seen once, with roughly 0.34% in the top ten. Source material: naive CD4+ T cells from PBMCs. Specified subset: CD45RA+ positively selected. The receptors were sampled from a man aged 18-30 years in good health. Some clones in this sample may be carry-over from other donors' samples.

This chain connects TRBV10-1 to TRBJ2-7, with 7 bases matching TRBD2. The junction had 6 bases not matched to a gene; V was cut back by 3 bases and J by 1 base. The CDR3 runs 15 residues. Germline V gene lookup returns CDR1 WNHNN and CDR2 SYGVQD (reference sequence). Here the CDR3 DNA reads TGCGCCAGCAGTGACACGGCGGGAGAGTCCTACGAGCAGTACTTC. Its translation is CASSDTAGESYEQYF.

V is TRBV6-5 and J is TRBJ2-1; TRBD1 matches 8 bases. With V trimmed by 7 bases and J by 5 bases, 10 bases remained unmatched. The germline CDR1 and CDR2 sequences are MNHEY and SVGAGI. The CDR3 is made up of 15 amino acids. The CDR3 sequence: CASIRLTGGNNEQFF. The CDR3 nucleotides are TGTGCCAGCATACGACTCACAGGGGGGAACAATGAGCAGTTCTTC.

The chain carries TRBV5-6 and TRBJ1-5; a weak D match, TRBD1 (6 bases). Per germline, CDR1 SGHDT and CDR2 YYEEEE. The CDR3 contains 15 residues. The V end lost 4 bases, the J end lost 9 bases, and 20 bases lay between the germline ends. CDR3 in DNA: TGTGCCAGCAGCCGATGGGACACCCGACTCAGGCCCCAGCATTTT. As protein: CASSRWDTRLRPQHF. The full variable domain, completed using reference TRBV5-6 and TRBJ1-5, is DAGVTQSPTHLIKTRGQQVTLRCSPKSGHDTVSWYQQALGQGPQFIFQYYEEEERQRGNFPDRFSGHQFPNYSSELNVNALLLGDSALYLCASSRWDTRLRPQHFGDGTRLSIL.

This chain links TRBV7-2 with TRBJ2-1; TRBD2 aligns across 14 bases. CDR1 and CDR2 from the germline V gene are SGHTA and FQGNSA. This CDR3 is built from 18 residues. J gave up 2 bases and V 2 bases, and 5 bases lay outside the gene matches. As DNA, the CDR3 is TGTGCCAGCAGCTTACGGGGACTAGCGGGAGAAGCCTACAATGAGCAGTTCTTC. This translates into CASSLRGLAGEAYNEQFF.

This clone was seen once. The V call is TRBV4-2, the J call TRBJ2-1; 10 bases are shared with TRBD2. The germline V gene has CDR1 LGHNA and CDR2 YNFKEQ. CDR3 size: 16 residues. The V and J ends lost 1 base and 8 bases, in that order; junction bases with no gene match: 8. The CDR3: CASSQGPSGSTYEQFF. The CDR3 bases are TGTGCCAGCAGCCAAGGTCCTAGCGGGAGTACTTATGAGCAGTTCTTC.

V usage is TRBV6-6 and J usage is TRBJ2-7; 10 bases map to TRBD1. Germline CDR1 reads MNHNY; CDR2 reads SVGAGI (reference sequence). The junction had 11 bases not matched to a gene; V was cut back by 6 bases and J by 3 bases. The CDR3 is 16 amino acids. The CDR3 bases are TGTGCCAGCAGCCGAGCCCCGGGACAGGGGAACTACGAGCAGTACTTC. Translated, it gives CASSRAPGQGNYEQYF.

The chain couples TRBV6-6 to TRBJ1-4; the D is unclear. The CDR3 runs 13 residues. From germline, CDR1 is MNHNY and CDR2 SVGAGI (reference sequence). Trimming shortened V by 11 bases and J by 0 bases, and 10 bases separated the two germline ends. CDR3 residues: CASQTPTNEKLFF. In DNA, the CDR3 is TGTGCCTCGCAAACCCCAACTAATGAAAAACTGTTTTTT.

As concerns this clone: This sample includes further DNA sequences coding for the same CDR3. The chain recombines TRBV19 with TRBJ1-5, with TRBD1 as a possible D gene (6 bases). The CDR3 covers 15 residues. Trimming removed 4 bases at V and 2 bases at J, with 12 bases between. Germline lookup yields CDR1 LNHDA and CDR2 SQIVND (reference sequence). The CDR3 sequence: CASSTGGGGNQPQHF. The CDR3 nucleotides are TGTGCCAGTAGTACCGGCGGGGGCGGCAATCAGCCCCAGCATTTT.

The chain employs TRBV27 and TRBJ1-4; 9 nucleotides line up with TRBD1. V lost 7 bases to trimming and J lost 10 bases; unmatched junction nucleotides: 7. This CDR3 comprises 13 residues. Germline CDR1 is MNHEY and CDR2 is SMNVEV (reference sequence). The CDR3 bases are TGTGCCAGCAACACTCGACAGGGGGGAAAACTGTTTTTT. This sequence encodes CASNTRQGGKLFF.

V gene TRBV6-5 combines with J gene TRBJ1-4, with TRBD1 as a possible D gene (5 bases). V lost 4 bases to trimming and J lost 10 bases, with 19 bases between them. CDR3 length: 15 amino acids. Germline loops: CDR1 MNHEY, CDR2 SVGAGI. This chain's CDR3 is CASSFGTGRERKLFF. Here the CDR3 DNA reads TGTGCCAGCAGTTTCGGGACTGGCAGGGAACGAAAACTGTTTTTT.

V is TRBV19 and J is TRBJ1-2, with 7 bases matching TRBD1. Germline loops: CDR1 LNHDA, CDR2 SQIVND (reference sequence). This CDR3 comprises 13 residues. V gave up 7 bases and J gave up 7 bases; unmatched junction bases: 9. The CDR3 region has the DNA TGTGCCAGTATGGCCAGGGGGGGTGGTGGCTACACCTTC. This sequence encodes CASMARGGGGYTF.

This clone has more than one count but fewer than ten. V and J are TRBV7-9 and TRBJ1-4; D uncertain. Looked up from germline, CDR1 is SEHNR and CDR2 is FQNEAQ (reference sequence). There are 14 residues in the CDR3. V was shortened by 5 bases and J by 8 bases, with 15 bases between the two germline ends. The CDR3 region is CASSPRGVGEKLFF. In DNA, the CDR3 is TGTGCCAGCAGCCCCCGCGGGGTCGGAGAAAAACTGTTTTTT.

This chain joins TRBV7-9 and TRBJ1-2; perhaps TRBD1 as D (5 bases). The V end was cut by 7 bases, the J end by 3 bases, with 12 bases between. The CDR3 contains 13 residues. CDR1 and CDR2 from the germline V gene are SEHNR and FQNEAQ (reference sequence). The CDR3 here is CASTLGDHYGYTF. As DNA, the CDR3 is TGTGCCAGCACGTTGGGGGATCACTATGGCTACACCTTC.

This chain connects TRBV5-1 to TRBJ2-5; the D gene is possibly TRBD1 (6 bases). Per germline, CDR1 SGHRS and CDR2 YFSETQ. V lost 5 bases and J 2 bases, leaving 13 bases between the germline ends. This CDR3 is 14 amino acids long. CDR3 DNA sequence: TGCGCCAGCAGTTCGCAGACAGGTCAAGAGACCCAGTACTTC. Its translation is CASSSQTGQETQYF.

This chain uses TRBV7-9 with TRBJ1-2; 8 bases are a match to TRBD1. This CDR3 region has 13 residues. Germline loops: CDR1 SEHNR, CDR2 FQNEAQ (reference sequence). J was trimmed by 4 bases and V by 8 bases; bases with no gene match: 6. The CDR3 coding sequence is TGTGCCAGCGCGGGACAGGTCCGCTATGGCTACACCTTC. Its protein product is CASAGQVRYGYTF. Full variable domain (remainder filled in from reference TRBV7-9 and TRBJ1-2): DTGVSQNPRHKITKRGQNVTFRCDPISEHNRLYWYRQTLGQGPEFLTYFQNEAQLEKSRLLSDRFSAERPKGSFSTLEIQRTEQGDSAMYLCASAGQVRYGYTFGSGTRLTVV.

The chain links TRBV11-2 to TRBJ2-3; D uncertain. The CDR3 extends over 12 amino acids. Between the trimmed V and J ends, which lost 1 base and 5 bases, there was a span of 4 bases. In germline, CDR1 is SGHAT, CDR2 FQNNGV. The CDR3 region is CASSLVEDTQYF. The CDR3 region has the DNA TGTGCCAGCAGCTTAGTGGAAGATACGCAGTATTTT.

Concerning this clone itself: The same CDR3 also results from other DNA sequences found in this sample. This sequence joins TRBV5-1 and TRBJ2-1; 10 bases fit TRBD2. CDR1 is SGHRS, CDR2 YFSETQ, per germline. V shed 3 bases and J 2 bases; nucleotides not matched to a gene: 2. This CDR3 is 15 amino acids long. The CDR3 protein is CASSYLAGAYNEQFF. The CDR3 coding sequence is TGCGCCAGCAGCTATCTAGCGGGAGCCTACAATGAGCAGTTCTTC.

This chain links TRBV27 with TRBJ2-5; D perhaps matches TRBD2 (5 bases). The length of the CDR3 is 16 residues. V lost 5 bases to trimming and J lost 5 bases, with 21 bases between them. Germline CDR1 reads MNHEY; CDR2 reads SMNVEV (reference sequence). CDR3 sequence (DNA): TGTGCCAGCAGTCTCGGGCGGAGGCTAGATGTGGAGACCCAGTACTTC. This codes for CASSLGRRLDVETQYF.

This clone was detected once. V is TRBV28 and J is TRBJ2-6; D remains ambiguous. The ends were cut back, 5 bases at V and 4 bases at J, with 15 bases in the middle. The CDR3 runs to 16 residues. CDR1 is MDHEN and CDR2 is SYDVKM in the germline V gene. This chain's CDR3 is CASSTRRASGANVLTF. The DNA of the CDR3 is TGTGCCAGCAGTACCCGACGGGCCTCCGGGGCCAACGTCCTGACTTTC. Based on the CDR3 plus reference TRBV28 and TRBJ2-6, the full variable domain is DVKVTQSSRYLVKRTGEKVFLECVQDMDHENMFWYRQDPGLGLRLIYFSYDVKMKEKGDIPEGYSVSREKKERFSLILESASTNQTSMYLCASSTRRASGANVLTFGAGSRLTVL.

The chain has TRBV4-2 and TRBJ2-5; D is undetermined. Trimming cost V 4 bases and J 0 bases, with 15 bases left between them. The CDR3 totals 16 residues. Looked up from germline, CDR1 is LGHNA and CDR2 is YNFKEQ. This chain's CDR3 is CASSPQGQKNQETQYF. CDR3 bases: TGTGCCAGCAGCCCCCAAGGCCAGAAAAACCAAGAGACCCAGTACTTC.

V and J are TRBV25-1 and TRBJ2-7; 8 positions match TRBD1. Germline V lookup: CDR1 MGHDK, CDR2 SYGVNS. V shed 1 base and J 3 bases; nucleotides not matched to a gene: 2. The CDR3 totals 14 residues. CDR3 in amino acids: CASSEWTGSYEQYF. CDR3 sequence (DNA): TGTGCCAGCAGTGAATGGACAGGGAGCTACGAGCAGTACTTC.

The chain has TRBV7-2 and TRBJ2-1; maybe TRBD2 (6 bases). Germline values: CDR1 SGHTA, CDR2 FQGNSA. The CDR3 has 17 residues. V was cut by 4 bases and J by 6 bases, with 22 bases left in between. CDR3 protein: CASSSGSLGAGPNEQFF. The CDR3 DNA reads TGTGCCAGCAGCTCAGGATCGTTGGGAGCGGGTCCCAATGAGCAGTTCTTC.

The chain recombines TRBV28 with TRBJ2-3; weak D call: TRBD2 (7 bases). The CDR3 length is 17 residues. Germline V lookup: CDR1 MDHEN, CDR2 SYDVKM. V was trimmed by 5 bases and J by 0 bases, leaving 18 bases between them. CDR3 protein: CASSPPRGRGSTDTQYF. CDR3 coding DNA: TGTGCCAGCAGTCCTCCCCGGGGGCGGGGGAGCACAGATACGCAGTATTTT. Variable domain in full (rest from reference TRBV28 and TRBJ2-3): DVKVTQSSRYLVKRTGEKVFLECVQDMDHENMFWYRQDPGLGLRLIYFSYDVKMKEKGDIPEGYSVSREKKERFSLILESASTNQTSMYLCASSPPRGRGSTDTQYFGPGTRLTVL.

V and J are TRBV7-2 and TRBJ1-3; no firm D call. Deletions cut 3 bases from V and 0 bases from J, with 15 bases between. This CDR3 contains 17 residues. From germline, CDR1 is SGHTA and CDR2 FQGNSA. The CDR3 loop reads CASSLFWQASSGNTIYF. The DNA for the CDR3 is TGTGCCAGCAGCTTGTTCTGGCAGGCAAGCTCTGGAAACACCATATATTTT.

The chain employs TRBV18 and TRBJ2-2; no reliable D call. CDR1 is KGHSH, CDR2 LQKENI, per germline. The CDR3 has 16 residues. V was pared by 4 bases and J by 4 bases, with 16 bases between. CDR3 nucleotides: TGTGCCAGCTCACACTCTCTCCTTAAAACCACCGGGGAGCTGTTTTTT. It yields the protein CASSHSLLKTTGELFF. Full variable domain (missing parts from reference TRBV18 and TRBJ2-2): NAGVMQNPRHLVRRRGQEARLRCSPMKGHSHVYWYRQLPEEGLKFMVYLQKENIIDESGMPKERFSAEFPKEGPSILRIQQVVRGDSAAYFCASSHSLLKTTGELFFGEGSRLTVL.

The chain joins TRBV2 to TRBJ1-5; maybe TRBD1 (6 bases). The CDR3 sequence is 14 residues long. CDR1 and CDR2 from the germline V gene are SNHLY and FYNNEI. The V and J ends lost 6 bases and 2 bases respectively, with 11 bases between them. This chain's CDR3 is CASRSTGRNQPQHF. The CDR3 bases are TGTGCCAGCAGGTCGACAGGACGCAATCAGCCCCAGCATTTT.

The J gene is TRBJ2-7, the V gene TRBV19, with 8 nucleotides matching TRBD1. Germline assignment: CDR1 LNHDA and CDR2 SQIVND (reference sequence). Trimming at V came to 10 bases and at J to 7 bases, leaving 12 bases not matched to a gene. The CDR3 loop spans 13 amino acids. The CDR3 loop reads CATLQQGGREQYF. The DNA of the CDR3 is TGTGCCACCTTGCAACAGGGGGGACGGGAGCAGTACTTC.

This clone was seen a single time. This sample includes further DNA sequences coding for the same CDR3. The chain uses TRBV6-5 and TRBJ1-3; D is undetermined. CDR3 length: 15 residues. Germline CDR1 and CDR2: MNHEY and SVGAGI. V shed 0 bases and J shed 1 base, with 7 bases lying between them. For the CDR3, the DNA is TGTGCCAGCAGTTACTCCTCGTCTTCTGGAAACACCATATATTTT. This codes for CASSYSSSSGNTIYF.

This chain uses TRBV11-2 with TRBJ2-7; D gene unclear. Trimming removed 2 bases from V and 0 bases from J, with 11 bases in between. In germline, CDR1 is SGHAT, CDR2 FQNNGV. This CDR3 spans 15 amino acids. The CDR3 coding sequence is TGTGCCAGCAGCTTAAGCACTCAGAGCTCCTACGAGCAGTACTTC. This translates into CASSLSTQSSYEQYF.

The rearrangement joins TRBV4-1 to TRBJ2-3; 14 positions agree with TRBD2. Losses at the gene ends were 2 bases for V and 2 bases for J; bases not matched to a gene: 6. Germline CDR1 and CDR2: MGHRA and YSYEKL. The CDR3 runs to 18 residues. This chain's CDR3 is CASSQSGTSGSYTDTQYF. DNA of the CDR3: TGCGCCAGCAGCCAATCCGGGACTAGCGGGAGTTACACAGATACGCAGTATTTT.